The 6 T cell receptor beta chains reported below all come from one sample, sequenced in a study of early T cells in non-severe SARS-CoV-2 infection (dated by TCRdb to the early 2020s). Receptor libraries were prepared by 5' RACE. Sequencing relied on a NextSeq 500. TCRdb ran its own pipeline on the public reads, namely fastp trimming at Q25 and MiXCR clone calling, and kept in-frame beta chains. For every CDR3 protein sequence, its rows merge into one entry that carries the most common genes and DNA. The table for this sample lists 30,000 to 40,000 distinct CDR3 sequences; roughly 5.7% of them were counted only once. The ten largest make up 5% to 6.5% of the sample. The sequenced sample was whole blood. Every receptor here comes from an adult who was a healthcare worker with PCR-confirmed SARS-CoV-2 infection or an uninfected control (not recorded which).

This clonotype was observed many times. The chain combines TRBV7-9 with TRBJ2-7, with 7 bases identical to TRBD2. CDR1 and CDR2 from the germline V gene are SEHNR and FQNEAQ (reference sequence). The junction had 3 bases not matched to a gene; V was cut back by 4 bases and J by 3 bases. The CDR3 is 13 residues long. CDR3 amino acids: CASSSGGFYEQYF. The DNA of the CDR3 is TGTGCCAGCAGCTCCGGGGGGTTCTACGAGCAGTACTTC.

Ten or more counts support this clonotype. The V gene is TRBV7-2, the J gene TRBJ2-3, with D possibly being TRBD1 (5 bases). Trimming removed 7 bases from V and 3 bases from J, with 14 bases in between. CDR1 and CDR2 from the germline V gene are SGHTA and FQGNSA. The CDR3 length is 14 residues. The CDR3 bases are TGTGCCAGCATCCCAGGGAAGGAAACAGATACGCAGTATTTT. Translation gives CASIPGKETDTQYF.

The rearrangement joins TRBV4-1 to TRBJ2-7; 11 positions agree with TRBD1. The germline V gene encodes CDR1 MGHRA and CDR2 YSYEKL. Germline trimming cut 2 bases from V and 3 bases from J; bases unmatched to any gene: 9. The CDR3 runs 17 residues. The CDR3 sequence: CASSQPTYGTGGYEQYF. The CDR3 region has the DNA TGCGCCAGCAGCCAACCCACTTATGGGACAGGGGGCTACGAGCAGTACTTC.

Only a few counts were recorded for this clonotype. This sequence joins TRBV4-1 and TRBJ2-7; D assignment may be TRBD1 or TRBD2 (5 bases each). The CDR3 contains 14 residues. The germline gives CDR1 MGHRA, CDR2 YSYEKL. V was shortened by 6 bases and J by 3 bases, with 15 bases between the two germline ends. The DNA of the CDR3 is TGCGCCAGCAGGGGGGATGTGGGCAGCTACGAGCAGTACTTC. This encodes CASRGDVGSYEQYF.

This clonotype was found many times. V and J are TRBV6-2 or TRBV6-3 and TRBJ2-7; 10 bases agree with TRBD1. The junction had 7 bases not matched to a gene; V was cut back by 8 bases and J by 3 bases. The CDR3 spans 14 residues. Germline V gene data show CDR1 as MNHEY and CDR2 as SVGEGT. The CDR3 is CASGPGQGIYEQYF. The CDR3, as DNA: TGTGCCAGCGGACCGGGACAGGGGATCTACGAGCAGTACTTC.

This clonotype was observed at least ten times. V usage is TRBV11-2 and J usage is TRBJ2-7; tentative D call: TRBD2 (5 bases). The V gene lost 0 bases and the J gene lost 2 bases, with 14 bases spanning the gap. There are 16 residues in the CDR3. Germline V gives CDR1 SGHAT, CDR2 FQNNGV. The CDR3 protein is CASSLDRGRYTYEQYV. CDR3 sequence (DNA): TGTGCCAGCAGCTTAGATCGCGGGCGGTACACCTACGAGCAGTACGTC.